This TCR beta chain came from a study of T cells in Graves' hyperthyroidism and ophthalmopathy. Notes on this clonotype: A much bigger clone sits one base away, suggesting this may be a read error. As the CDR3 is not closed by the conserved phenylalanine or tryptophan, this likely results from a read error.

Trimming took off 1 base at V and 7 bases at J, with 9 bases between the two ends. The CDR3 totals 14 residues. The germline CDR1 and CDR2 sequences are SGHDT and YYEEEE. Researchers amplified the TCR beta CDR3 regions from RNA transcripts. When the TCR CDR3 underwent first-round RT-PCR, the HTBI primer set was used. TCRdb redid the calling of the multiplex PCR reads with MiXCR, one entry per CDR3 protein. Here the sample spans nearly 750,000 distinct CDR3 sequences, 30% to 40% being singletons. Sequences were obtained from blood. The clonotype originates from a middle-aged woman with Graves' hyperthyroidism. V usage is TRBV5-6 and J usage is TRBJ1-6; D is unclear. CDR3 residues: CASSLPPWNSPLHL. CDR3 sequence (DNA): TGTGCCAGCAGCTTGCCCCCCTGGAATTCACCCCTCCACCTT.